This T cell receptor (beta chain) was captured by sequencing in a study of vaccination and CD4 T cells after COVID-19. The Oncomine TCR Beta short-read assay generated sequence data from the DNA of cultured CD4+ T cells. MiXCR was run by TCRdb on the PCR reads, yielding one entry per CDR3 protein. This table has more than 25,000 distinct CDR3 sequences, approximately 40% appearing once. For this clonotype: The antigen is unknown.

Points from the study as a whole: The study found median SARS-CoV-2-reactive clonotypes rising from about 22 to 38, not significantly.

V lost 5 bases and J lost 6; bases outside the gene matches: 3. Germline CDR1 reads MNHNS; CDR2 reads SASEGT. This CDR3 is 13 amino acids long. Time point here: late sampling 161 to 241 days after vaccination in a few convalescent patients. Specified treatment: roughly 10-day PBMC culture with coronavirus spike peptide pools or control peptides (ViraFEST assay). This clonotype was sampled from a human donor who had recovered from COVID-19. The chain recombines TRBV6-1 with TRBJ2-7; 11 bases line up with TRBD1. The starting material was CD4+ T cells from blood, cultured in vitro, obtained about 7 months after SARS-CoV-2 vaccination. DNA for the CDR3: TGTGCCAGCAGTAGGGGACAGGGGGTCGAGCAGTACTTC. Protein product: CASSRGQGVEQYF.